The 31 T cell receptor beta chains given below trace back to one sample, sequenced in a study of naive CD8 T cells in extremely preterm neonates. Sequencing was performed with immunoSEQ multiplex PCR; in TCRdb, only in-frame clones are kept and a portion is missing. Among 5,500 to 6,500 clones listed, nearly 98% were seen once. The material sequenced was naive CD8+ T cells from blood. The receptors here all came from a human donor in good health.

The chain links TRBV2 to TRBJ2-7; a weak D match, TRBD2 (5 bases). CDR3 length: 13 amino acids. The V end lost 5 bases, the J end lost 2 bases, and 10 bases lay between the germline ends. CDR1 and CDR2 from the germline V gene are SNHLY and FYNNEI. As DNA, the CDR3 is TGTGCCAGCAGTCCTCCGGGGACCTACGAGCAGTACTTC. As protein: CASSPPGTYEQYF.

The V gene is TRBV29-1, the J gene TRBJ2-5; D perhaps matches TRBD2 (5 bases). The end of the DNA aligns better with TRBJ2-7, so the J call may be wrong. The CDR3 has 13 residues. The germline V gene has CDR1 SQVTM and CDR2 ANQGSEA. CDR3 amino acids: CSVVGLDTYEQYF. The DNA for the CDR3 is TGCAGCGTTGTAGGACTTGACACCTACGAGCAGTACTTC.

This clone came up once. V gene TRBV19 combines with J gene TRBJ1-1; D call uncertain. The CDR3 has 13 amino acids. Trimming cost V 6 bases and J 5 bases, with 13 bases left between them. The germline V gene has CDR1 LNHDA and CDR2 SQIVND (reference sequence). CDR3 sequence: CASRTYGGTEAFF. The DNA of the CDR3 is TGTGCCAGTAGAACTTACGGCGGAACTGAAGCTTTCTTT.

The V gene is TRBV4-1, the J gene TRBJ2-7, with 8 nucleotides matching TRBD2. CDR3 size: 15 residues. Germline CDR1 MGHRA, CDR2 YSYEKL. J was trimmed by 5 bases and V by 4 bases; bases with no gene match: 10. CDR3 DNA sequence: TGCGCCAGCAGCCTCGGGGGGGGGCCATTCCACGAGCAGTACTTC. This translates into CASSLGGGPFHEQYF.

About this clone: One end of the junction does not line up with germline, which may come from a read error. The CDR3 here is CASSQKGLALLF. The CDR3 DNA reads TGCGCCAGCAGCCAAAAGGGGCTGGCTCTACTCTTC. The chain combines TRBV4-1 with TRBJ2-1; tentatively, D is TRBD1 (5 bases). Germline V gives CDR1 MGHRA, CDR2 YSYEKL. The CDR3 has 12 amino acids.

In DNA form, the CDR3 reads TGTGCCAGCAGCCGAGGGACCGGGGGGGCCCACACAGATACGCAGTATTTT. This encodes CASSRGTGGAHTDTQYF. The V call is TRBV5-5, the J call TRBJ2-3; 8 positions match TRBD2. Germline lookup yields CDR1 SGHKS and CDR2 YYEKEE (reference sequence). The CDR3 covers 17 residues. Trimming removed 4 bases from V and 2 bases from J; junction bases left unmatched: 12.

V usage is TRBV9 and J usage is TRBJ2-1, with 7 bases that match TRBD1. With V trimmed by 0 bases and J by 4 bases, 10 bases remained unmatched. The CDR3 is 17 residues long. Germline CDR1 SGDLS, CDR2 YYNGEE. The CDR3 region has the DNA TGTGCCAGCAGCGTAGATCTTGAGGGGGCGAGGTACAATGAGCAGTTCTTC. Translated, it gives CASSVDLEGARYNEQFF.

Here the CDR3 reads CASSQDRTTGFSYNEQFF. In DNA form, the CDR3 reads TGCGCCAGCAGCCAAGACCGGACGACAGGGTTCTCCTACAATGAGCAGTTCTTC. The rearrangement joins TRBV4-3 to TRBJ2-1, with 7 bases lining up with TRBD1. The CDR3 extends over 18 amino acids. J was trimmed by 0 bases and V by 0 bases; bases with no gene match: 8. Germline CDR1 reads LGHNA; CDR2 reads YSLEER.

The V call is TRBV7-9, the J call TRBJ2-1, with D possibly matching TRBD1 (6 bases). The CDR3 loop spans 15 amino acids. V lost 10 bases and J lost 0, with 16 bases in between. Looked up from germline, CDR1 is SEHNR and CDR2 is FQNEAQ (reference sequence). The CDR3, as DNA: TGTGCCACCAAACAGGGACCCGACTCCTACAATGAGCAGTTCTTC. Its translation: CATKQGPDSYNEQFF.

Here the CDR3 reads CASSYDQGTSNEKLFF. In nucleotides, the CDR3 is TGTGCCAGCAGTTACGATCAGGGGACTAGTAATGAAAAACTGTTTTTT. The chain recombines TRBV6-5 with TRBJ1-4; the D gene is possibly TRBD1 (6 bases). Germline V lookup: CDR1 MNHEY, CDR2 SVGAGI. V was pared by 2 bases and J by 4 bases, with 14 bases between. This CDR3 has 16 residues.

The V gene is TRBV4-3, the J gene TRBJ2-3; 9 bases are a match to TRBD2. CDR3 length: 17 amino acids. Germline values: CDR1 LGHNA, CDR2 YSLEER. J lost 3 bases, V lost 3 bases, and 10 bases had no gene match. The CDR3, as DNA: TGCGCCAGCAGCCATGGACTTGGCGGGGGGGGGACAGATACGCAGTATTTT. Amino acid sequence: CASSHGLGGGGTDTQYF.

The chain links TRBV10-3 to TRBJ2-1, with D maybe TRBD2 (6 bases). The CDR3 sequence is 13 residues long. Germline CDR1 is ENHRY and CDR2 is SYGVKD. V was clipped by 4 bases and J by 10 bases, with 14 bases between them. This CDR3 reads CAISVPGLEEQFF. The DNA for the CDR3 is TGTGCCATCAGTGTACCGGGACTCGAAGAGCAGTTCTTC.

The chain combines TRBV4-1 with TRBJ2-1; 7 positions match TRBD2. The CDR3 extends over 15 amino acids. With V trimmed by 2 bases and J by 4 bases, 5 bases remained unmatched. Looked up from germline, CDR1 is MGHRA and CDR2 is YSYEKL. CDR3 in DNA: TGCGCCAGCAGCCAAAAACGGGAGGAATACAATGAGCAGTTCTTC. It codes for CASSQKREEYNEQFF.

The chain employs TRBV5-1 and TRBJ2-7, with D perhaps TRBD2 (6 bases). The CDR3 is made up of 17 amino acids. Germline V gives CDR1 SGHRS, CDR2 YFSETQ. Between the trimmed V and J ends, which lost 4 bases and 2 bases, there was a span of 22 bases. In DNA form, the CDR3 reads TGCGCCAGCAGCCCGGGGGACGCCACCCCCCCTACCTACGAGCAGTACGTC. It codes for CASSPGDATPPTYEQYV.

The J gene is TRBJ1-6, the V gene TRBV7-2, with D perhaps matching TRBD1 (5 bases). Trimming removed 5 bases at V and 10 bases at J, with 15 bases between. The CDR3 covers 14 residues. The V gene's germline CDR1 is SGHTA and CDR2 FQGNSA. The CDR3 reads CASSQGGAQSPLHF. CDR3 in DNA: TGTGCCAGCAGCCAGGGTGGGGCTCAGTCACCCCTCCACTTT.

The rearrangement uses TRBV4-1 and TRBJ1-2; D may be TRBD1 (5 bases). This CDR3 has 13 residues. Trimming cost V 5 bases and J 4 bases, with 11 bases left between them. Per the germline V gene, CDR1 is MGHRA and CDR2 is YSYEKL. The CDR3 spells CASSDGGGYGYTF. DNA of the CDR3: TGCGCCAGCAGCGACGGGGGGGGCTATGGCTACACCTTC.

The CDR3 spells CASRYPAASWTEAFF. The CDR3 bases are TGTGCCAGCAGATACCCCGCGGCCTCCTGGACTGAAGCTTTCTTT. The rearrangement uses TRBV28 and TRBJ1-1, with D unresolved. Per germline, CDR1 MDHEN and CDR2 SYDVKM. V was pared by 6 bases and J by 5 bases, with 19 bases between. This CDR3 spans 15 amino acids. The variable domain in full, with the rest retrieved from reference TRBV28 and TRBJ1-1, is DVKVTQSSRYLVKRTGEKVFLECVQDMDHENMFWYRQDPGLGLRLIYFSYDVKMKEKGDIPEGYSVSREKKERFSLILESASTNQTSMYLCASRYPAASWTEAFFGQGTRLTVV.

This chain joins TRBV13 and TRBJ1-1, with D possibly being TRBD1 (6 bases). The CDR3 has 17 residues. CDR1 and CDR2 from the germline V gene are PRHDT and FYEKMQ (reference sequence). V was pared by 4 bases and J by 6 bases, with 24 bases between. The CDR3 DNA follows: TGTGCCAGCAGCTCCGCGGGGGGGGCGGGGATGGGGGCTGAAGCTTTCTTT. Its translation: CASSSAGGAGMGAEAFF.

CDR3 nucleotides: TGTGCCAGCAGTTCCGGACTAGAGATGGTTGAGCAGTTCTTC. Protein product: CASSSGLEMVEQFF. The rearrangement joins TRBV27 to TRBJ2-1; 7 nucleotides line up with TRBD2. J gave up 9 bases and V 4 bases, and 9 bases lay outside the gene matches. Germline V gives CDR1 MNHEY, CDR2 SMNVEV (reference sequence). The CDR3 is 14 residues long.

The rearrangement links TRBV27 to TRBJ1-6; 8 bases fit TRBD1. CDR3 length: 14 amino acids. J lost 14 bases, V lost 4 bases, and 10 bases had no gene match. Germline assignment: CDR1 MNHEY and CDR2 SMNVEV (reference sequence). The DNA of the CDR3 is TGTGCCAGCAGTTCCGGACAGGGCCTGTTGTCCCTCCACTTT. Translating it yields CASSSGQGLLSLHF.

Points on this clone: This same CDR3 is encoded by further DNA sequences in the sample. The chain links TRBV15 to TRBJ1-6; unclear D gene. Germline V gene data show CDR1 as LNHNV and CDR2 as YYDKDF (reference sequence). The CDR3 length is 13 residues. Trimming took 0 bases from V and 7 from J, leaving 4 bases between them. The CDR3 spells CATSRELNSPLHF. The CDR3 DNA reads TGTGCCACCAGCAGAGAACTAAATTCACCCCTCCACTTT.

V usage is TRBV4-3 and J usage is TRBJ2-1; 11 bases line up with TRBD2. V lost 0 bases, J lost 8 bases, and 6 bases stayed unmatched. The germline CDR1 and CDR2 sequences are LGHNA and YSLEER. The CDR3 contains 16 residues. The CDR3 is CASSQDWSSGGYEQFF. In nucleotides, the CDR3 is TGCGCCAGCAGCCAAGATTGGTCTAGCGGGGGGTATGAGCAGTTCTTC.

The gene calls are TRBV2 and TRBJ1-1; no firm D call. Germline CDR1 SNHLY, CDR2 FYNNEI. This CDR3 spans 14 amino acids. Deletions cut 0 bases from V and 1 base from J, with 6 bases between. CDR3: CASSEAPGNTEAFF. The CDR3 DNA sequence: TGTGCCAGCAGTGAAGCTCCGGGGAACACTGAAGCTTTCTTT.

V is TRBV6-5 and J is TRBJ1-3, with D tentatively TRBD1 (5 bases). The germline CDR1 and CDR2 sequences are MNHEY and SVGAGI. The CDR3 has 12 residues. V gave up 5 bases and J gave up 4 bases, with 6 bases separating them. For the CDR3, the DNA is TGTGCCAGCAGTCCAGGGGGAAACACCATATATTTT. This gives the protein CASSPGGNTIYF.

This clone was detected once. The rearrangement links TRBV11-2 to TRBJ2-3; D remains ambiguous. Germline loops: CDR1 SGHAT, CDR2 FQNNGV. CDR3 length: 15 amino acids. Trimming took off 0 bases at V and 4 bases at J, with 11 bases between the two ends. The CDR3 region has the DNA TGTGCCAGCAGCTTAGACTATGAATCCGCAGATACGCAGTATTTT. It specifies CASSLDYESADTQYF. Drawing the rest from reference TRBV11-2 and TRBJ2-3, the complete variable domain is EAGVAQSPRYKIIEKRQSVAFWCNPISGHATLYWYQQILGQGPKLLIQFQNNGVVDDSQLPKDRFSAERLKGVDSTLKIQPAKLEDSAVYLCASSLDYESADTQYFGPGTRLTVL.

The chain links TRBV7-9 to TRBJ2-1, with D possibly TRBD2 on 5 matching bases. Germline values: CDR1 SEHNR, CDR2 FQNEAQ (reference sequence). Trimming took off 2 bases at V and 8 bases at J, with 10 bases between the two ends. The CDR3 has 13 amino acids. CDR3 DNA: TGTGCCAGCAGCTTACCACTAGGTCATGAGCAGTTCTTC. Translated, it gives CASSLPLGHEQFF.

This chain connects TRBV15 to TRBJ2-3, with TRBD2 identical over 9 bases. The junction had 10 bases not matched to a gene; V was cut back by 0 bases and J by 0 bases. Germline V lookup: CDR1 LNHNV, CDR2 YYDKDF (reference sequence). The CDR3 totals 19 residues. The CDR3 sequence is CATSREGGSGGTSTDTQYF. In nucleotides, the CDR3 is TGTGCCACCAGCAGAGAAGGAGGTAGCGGGGGAACTAGCACAGATACGCAGTATTTT. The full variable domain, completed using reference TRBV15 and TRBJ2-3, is DAMVIQNPRYQVTQFGKPVTLSCSQTLNHNVMYWYQQKSSQAPKLLFHYYDKDFNNEADTPDNFQSRRPNTSFCFLDIRSPGLGDTAMYLCATSREGGSGGTSTDTQYFGPGTRLTVL.

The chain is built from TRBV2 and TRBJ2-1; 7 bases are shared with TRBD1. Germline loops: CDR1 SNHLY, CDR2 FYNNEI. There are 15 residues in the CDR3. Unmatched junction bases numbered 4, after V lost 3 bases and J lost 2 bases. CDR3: CASSEGTAAYNEQFF. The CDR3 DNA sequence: TGTGCCAGCAGTGAGGGGACAGCAGCCTACAATGAGCAGTTCTTC. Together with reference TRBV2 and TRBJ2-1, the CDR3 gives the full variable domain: EPEVTQTPSHQVTQMGQEVILRCVPISNHLYFYWYRQILGQKVEFLVSFYNNEISEKSEIFDDQFSVERPDGSNFTLKIRSTKLEDSAMYFCASSEGTAAYNEQFFGPGTRLTVL.

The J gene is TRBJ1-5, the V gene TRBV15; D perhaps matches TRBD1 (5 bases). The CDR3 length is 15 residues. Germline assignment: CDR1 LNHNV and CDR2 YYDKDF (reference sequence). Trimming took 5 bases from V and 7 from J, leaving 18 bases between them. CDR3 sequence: CATSASPPGKQPQHF. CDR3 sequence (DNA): TGTGCCACCAGCGCGTCTCCCCCAGGGAAACAGCCCCAGCATTTT.

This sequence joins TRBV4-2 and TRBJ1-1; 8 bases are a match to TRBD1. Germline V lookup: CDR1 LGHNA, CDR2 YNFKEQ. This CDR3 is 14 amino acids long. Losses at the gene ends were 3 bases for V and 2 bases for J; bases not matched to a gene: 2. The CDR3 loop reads CASSQDRANTEAFF. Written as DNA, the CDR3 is TGTGCCAGCAGCCAGGACAGGGCAAACACTGAAGCTTTCTTT.

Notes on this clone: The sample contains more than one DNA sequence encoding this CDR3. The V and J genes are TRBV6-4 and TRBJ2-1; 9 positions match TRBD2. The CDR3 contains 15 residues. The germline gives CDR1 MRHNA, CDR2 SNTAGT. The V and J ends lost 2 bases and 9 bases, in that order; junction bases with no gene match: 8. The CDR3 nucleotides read TGTGCCAGCAGTGACACAGCGGGGGGACCGGGTGAGCAGTTCTTC. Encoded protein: CASSDTAGGPGEQFF.